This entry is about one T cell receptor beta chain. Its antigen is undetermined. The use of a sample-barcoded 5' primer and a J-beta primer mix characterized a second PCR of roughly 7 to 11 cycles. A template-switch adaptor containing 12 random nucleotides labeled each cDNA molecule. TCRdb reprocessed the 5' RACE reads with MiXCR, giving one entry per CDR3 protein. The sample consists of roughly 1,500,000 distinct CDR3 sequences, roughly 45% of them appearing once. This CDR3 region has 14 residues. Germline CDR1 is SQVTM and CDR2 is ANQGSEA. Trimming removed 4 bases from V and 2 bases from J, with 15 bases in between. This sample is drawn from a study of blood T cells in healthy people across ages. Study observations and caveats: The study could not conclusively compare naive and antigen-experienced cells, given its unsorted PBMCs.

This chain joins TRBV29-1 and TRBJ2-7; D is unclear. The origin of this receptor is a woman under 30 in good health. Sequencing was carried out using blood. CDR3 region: CSVVCTESPYEQYF. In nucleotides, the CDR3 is TGCAGCGTTGTGTGCACGGAGAGTCCCTACGAGCAGTACTTC.